Listed below are T cell receptor beta chains from one sample, sequenced in a study of blood T cell repertoires in COVID-19. Measured with immunoSEQ multiplex PCR; TCRdb has only the in-frame clones, and not every one. The sample carries 200,000 to 250,000 clones, almost 90% recorded once. The sequenced sample was PBMCs or T cells enriched from blood (not recorded which). Receptors originate from a man between 25 and 39 years old who had been exposed to COVID-19. Each CDR3 is given with its conserved first and last residue. A D gene is named only where the DNA matches it firmly. Size is stated for part of the rows, as once, few or many counts, or as a class when the clone is expanded.

TRBV5-6	-	TRBJ2-3	-	CASAGALRDTQYF	TGTGCCAGCGCTGGGGCACTCCGAGATACGCAGTATTTT
TRBV9	-	TRBJ1-1	TRBD1	CASSTKTGGWTEAFF	TGTGCCAGCAGCACCAAGACAGGGGGCTGGACTGAAGCTTTCTTT
TRBV6-5	-	TRBJ2-7	TRBD2	CASMSGGSFYEQYF	TGTGCCAGCATGTCGGGGGGTTCTTTCTACGAGCAGTACTTC
TRBV15	-	TRBJ2-2	TRBD2	CATSRGERGDFTGELFF	TGTGCCACCAGCAGAGGGGAGCGGGGCGATTTCACCGGGGAGCTGTTTTTT
TRBV2	-	TRBJ2-7	TRBD2	CASSEHLAGVYEQYF	TGTGCCAGCAGTGAACACCTAGCGGGGGTATACGAGCAGTACTTC
TRBV5-4	-	TRBJ2-5	-	CASSTEQETQYF	TGTGCCAGCTCCACAGAACAAGAGACCCAGTACTTC
TRBV5-1	-	TRBJ2-2	-	CASSFTANTGELFF	TGCGCCAGCAGCTTTACGGCGAACACCGGGGAGCTGTTTTTT
TRBV19	-	TRBJ2-7	-	CASTSDSSYEQYF	TGTGCCAGTACATCGGACAGCTCCTACGAGCAGTACTTC
TRBV19	-	TRBJ1-4	-	CASSIPGTNEKLFF	TGTGCCAGTAGTATCCCCGGGACAAATGAAAAACTGTTTTTT
TRBV5-6	-	TRBJ2-6	-	CASSPSGAYGANVLTF	TGTGCCAGCAGCCCCTCAGGCGCGTACGGGGCCAACGTCCTGACTTTC
TRBV2	-	TRBJ1-2	-	CASLRGLRFYGYTF	TGTGCCAGCCTCAGGGGCCTGCGATTCTATGGCTACACCTTC
TRBV19	-	TRBJ1-1	-	CASSWGQANTEAFF	TGTGCCAGTAGCTGGGGGCAGGCCAACACTGAAGCTTTCTTT
TRBV19	-	TRBJ1-3	TRBD1	CASSPTGAGNTIYF	TGTGCCAGTAGTCCGACAGGGGCTGGAAACACCATATATTTT
TRBV6-4	few	TRBJ2-1	TRBD2	CASSDSAGGASNEQFF	TGTGCCAGCAGTGACTCAGCCGGGGGGGCCTCTAATGAGCAGTTCTTC
TRBV7-9	-	TRBJ1-6	TRBD1	CASSLVATGALTLHF	TGTGCCAGCAGCTTAGTTGCGACAGGGGCCCTTACCCTCCACTTT
TRBV7-2	-	TRBJ2-2	-	CASSFTNTGELFF	TGTGCCAGCAGCTTTACGAACACCGGGGAGCTGTTTTTT
TRBV7-9	-	TRBJ1-5	-	CASSLGEGANQPQHF	TGTGCCAGCAGCTTAGGTGAAGGGGCAAATCAGCCCCAGCATTTT
TRBV19	-	TRBJ1-1	-	CASSMGLGTEAFF	TGTGCCAGTAGTATGGGGCTGGGAACTGAAGCTTTCTTT
TRBV10-2	-	TRBJ2-3	-	CASRSRAGSLISNTQYF	TGCGCCAGCAGAAGCAGAGCAGGGTCTCTAATCTCAAATACGCAGTATTTT
TRBV5-4	-	TRBJ2-7	-	CASSLAGGLYEQYF	TGTGCCAGCAGCTTGGCGGGGGGCCTATACGAGCAGTACTTC
TRBV4-1	once	TRBJ1-2	-	CASSQDFSSNYGYTF	TGCGCCAGCAGCCAAGATTTTAGTTCTAACTATGGCTACACCTTC
TRBV6-5	-	TRBJ1-1	-	CASSSGQNTEAFF	TGTGCCAGCAGTTCAGGACAGAACACTGAAGCTTTCTTT
TRBV9	-	TRBJ2-3	TRBD2	CASRGLAGEDTQYF	TGTGCCAGCAGGGGACTAGCGGGGGAAGATACGCAGTATTTT
TRBV5-1	-	TRBJ2-5	TRBD1	CASSLGTGHQETQYF	TGCGCCAGCAGCTTAGGGACAGGGCACCAAGAGACCCAGTACTTC
TRBV2	-	TRBJ1-2	-	CASSGTAAYGYTF	TGTGCCAGCAGTGGGACTGCTGCCTATGGCTACACCTTC
TRBV7-9	-	TRBJ1-3	-	CASSLVGRRTGNTIYF	TGTGCCAGCAGCTTAGTAGGGAGAAGGACTGGAAACACCATATATTTT
TRBV5-4	-	TRBJ2-3	TRBD2	CASSFRTSGGRGDTQYF	TGTGCCAGCAGCTTCAGGACTAGCGGGGGGAGGGGAGATACGCAGTATTTT
TRBV5-6	-	TRBJ2-7	-	CASNQAGIYEQYF	TGTGCCAGCAACCAGGCGGGGATCTACGAGCAGTACTTC
TRBV7-2	-	TRBJ2-1	TRBD2	CASSITSGGAREQFF	TGTGCCAGCAGCATAACTAGCGGGGGGGCCCGCGAGCAGTTCTTC
TRBV12-3/TRBV12-4	-	TRBJ2-2	-	CASKRTGELFF	TGTGCCAGCAAGAGAACCGGGGAGCTGTTTTTT
TRBV9	-	TRBJ2-3	TRBD2	CASSVLAGVGDTQYF	TGTGCCAGCAGCGTATTAGCGGGGGTTGGTGATACGCAGTATTTT
TRBV24-1	-	TRBJ2-2	-	CATSTSWSGELFF	TGTGCCACCAGCACTAGTTGGTCCGGGGAGCTGTTTTTT
TRBV14	-	TRBJ2-7	-	CASSQERRGRDEQYF	TGTGCCAGCAGCCAAGAGAGGAGGGGGCGGGACGAGCAGTACTTC